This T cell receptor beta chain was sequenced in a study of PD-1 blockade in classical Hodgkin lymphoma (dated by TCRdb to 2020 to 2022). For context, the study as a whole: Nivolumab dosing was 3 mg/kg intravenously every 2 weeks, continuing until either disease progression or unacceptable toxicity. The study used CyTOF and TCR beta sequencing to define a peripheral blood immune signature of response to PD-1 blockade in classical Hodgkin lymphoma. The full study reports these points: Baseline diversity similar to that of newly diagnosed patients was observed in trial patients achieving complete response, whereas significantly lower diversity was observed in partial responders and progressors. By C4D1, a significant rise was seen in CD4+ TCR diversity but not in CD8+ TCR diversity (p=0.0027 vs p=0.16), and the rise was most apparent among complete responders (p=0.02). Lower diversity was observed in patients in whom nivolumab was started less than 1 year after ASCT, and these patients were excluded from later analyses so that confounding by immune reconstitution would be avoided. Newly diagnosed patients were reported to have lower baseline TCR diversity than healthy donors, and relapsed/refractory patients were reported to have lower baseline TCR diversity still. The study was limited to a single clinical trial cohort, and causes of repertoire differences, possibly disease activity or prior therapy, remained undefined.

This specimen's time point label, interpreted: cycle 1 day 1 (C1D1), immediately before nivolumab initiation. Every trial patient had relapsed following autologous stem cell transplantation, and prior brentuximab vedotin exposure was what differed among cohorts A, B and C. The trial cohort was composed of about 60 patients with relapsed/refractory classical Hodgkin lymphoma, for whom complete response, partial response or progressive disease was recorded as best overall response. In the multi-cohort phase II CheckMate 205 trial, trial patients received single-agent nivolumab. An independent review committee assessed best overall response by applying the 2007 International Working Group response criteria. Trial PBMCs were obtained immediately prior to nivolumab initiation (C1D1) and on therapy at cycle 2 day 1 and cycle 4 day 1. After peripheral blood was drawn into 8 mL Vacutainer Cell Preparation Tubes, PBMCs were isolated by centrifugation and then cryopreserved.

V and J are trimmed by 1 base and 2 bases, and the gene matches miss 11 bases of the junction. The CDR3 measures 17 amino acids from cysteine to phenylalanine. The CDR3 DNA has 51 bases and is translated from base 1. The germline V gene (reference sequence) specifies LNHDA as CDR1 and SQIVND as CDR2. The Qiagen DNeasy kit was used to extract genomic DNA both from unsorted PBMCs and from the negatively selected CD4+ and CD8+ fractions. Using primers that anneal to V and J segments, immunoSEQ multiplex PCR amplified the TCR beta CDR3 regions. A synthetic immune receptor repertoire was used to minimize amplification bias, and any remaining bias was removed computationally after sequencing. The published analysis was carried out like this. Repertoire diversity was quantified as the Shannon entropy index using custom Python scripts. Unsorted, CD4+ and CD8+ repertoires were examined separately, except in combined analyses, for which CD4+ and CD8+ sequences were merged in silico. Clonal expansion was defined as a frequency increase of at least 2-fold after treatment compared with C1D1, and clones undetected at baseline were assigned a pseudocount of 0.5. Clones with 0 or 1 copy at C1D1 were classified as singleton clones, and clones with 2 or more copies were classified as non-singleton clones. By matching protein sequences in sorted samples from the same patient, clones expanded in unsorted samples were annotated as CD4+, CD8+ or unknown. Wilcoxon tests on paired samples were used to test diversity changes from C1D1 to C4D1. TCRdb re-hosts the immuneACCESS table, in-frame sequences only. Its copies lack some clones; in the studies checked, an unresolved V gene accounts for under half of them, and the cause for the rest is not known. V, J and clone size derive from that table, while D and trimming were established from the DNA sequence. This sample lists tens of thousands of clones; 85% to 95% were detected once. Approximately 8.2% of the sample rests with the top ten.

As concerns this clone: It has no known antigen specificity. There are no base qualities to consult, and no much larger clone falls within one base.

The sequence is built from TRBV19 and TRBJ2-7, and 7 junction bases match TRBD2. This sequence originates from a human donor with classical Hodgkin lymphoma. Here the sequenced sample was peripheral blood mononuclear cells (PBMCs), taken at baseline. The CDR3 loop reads CASSIVSRGGGAYEQYF. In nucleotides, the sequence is TGTGCCAGTAGTATAGTGTCTCGGGGCGGGGGAGCCTACGAGCAGTACTTC.